This T cell receptor (beta chain) was captured in a study of CD4+ T cells in melanoma. Study conclusions and caveats: Reportedly, melanoma neoantigen-specific CD4+ T cells showed varied differentiation states. CD8+ T cell, macrophage and B cell function reportedly correlated with neoantigen-specific CD4+ T cells.

Measured with immunoSEQ multiplex PCR; TCRdb has only the in-frame clones, and not every one. Of tens of thousands of clones listed, roughly 69% are singletons. The CDR3 totals 13 residues. CDR1 is MDHEN, CDR2 SYDVKM, per germline. Trimming removed 5 bases from V and 5 bases from J, with 12 bases in between. On this clone: Its antigen remains unknown.

The chain uses TRBV28 and TRBJ2-5; possible D gene TRBD2, 5 bases. The receptor was derived from a human donor with melanoma. Sample: tumor tissue. The CDR3, as DNA: TGTGCCAGCAGTCCCCCCCCGGGGGAGACCCAGTACTTC. As protein: CASSPPPGETQYF. The complete variable domain, with remaining parts taken from reference TRBV28 and TRBJ2-5, reads DVKVTQSSRYLVKRTGEKVFLECVQDMDHENMFWYRQDPGLGLRLIYFSYDVKMKEKGDIPEGYSVSREKKERFSLILESASTNQTSMYLCASSPPPGETQYFGPGTRLLVL.